Listed below are T cell receptor beta chains from one sample, sequenced in a study of control samples from healthy donors and cancer patients. Using immunoSEQ multiplex PCR, the repertoire was profiled, and TCRdb retains in-frame clones only, with some absent. The sample has 65,000 to 90,000 clones, about 94% seen once; the top ten hold under 3.5%. The sample taken for sequencing was blood. These receptors all come from a woman under 40 in good health. CDR3s include the opening cysteine and the closing phenylalanine or tryptophan. Fields, in order: CDR3 protein, CDR3 DNA, J gene, D gene, V gene, clone size. The D gene is left open where the match is weak. Where a row states a size, it is once, few, many or the class of an expanded clone; other rows omit it.

CASSPVQLASTDTQYF,TGTGCCAGCTCACCAGTACAGCTCGCTAGCACAGATACGCAGTATTTT,TRBJ2-3,-,TRBV18,-
CASSLRLSRNTEAFF,TGTGCCAGTAGTCTCCGACTTTCTCGGAACACTGAAGCTTTCTTT,TRBJ1-1,-,TRBV19,once
CASSQQRDSTPNFYGYTF,TGTGCCAGCAGCCAGCAACGGGACAGCACGCCTAACTTCTATGGCTACACCTTC,TRBJ1-2,-,TRBV12-1,-
CAWSVGQPQHF,TGTGCCTGGAGTGTCGGCCAGCCCCAGCATTTT,TRBJ1-5,-,TRBV30,-
CASSPQDGSPPMNTEAFF,TGCGCCAGCAGCCCCCAGGATGGTTCCCCTCCCATGAACACTGAAGCTTTCTTT,TRBJ1-1,-,TRBV4-1,-
CASSLILVSPLHF,TGTGCCAGCAGTTTAATTTTGGTTTCACCCCTCCACTTT,TRBJ1-6,-,TRBV27,-
CASSAGTGGRETQYF,TGTGCCAGCTCAGCCGGGACAGGGGGGCGAGAGACCCAGTACTTC,TRBJ2-5,TRBD1,TRBV18,-
CASSPRGGAVFYNEQFF,TGTGCCAGCAGCCCACGAGGAGGGGCCGTATTCTACAATGAGCAGTTCTTC,TRBJ2-1,-,TRBV3-1/TRBV3-2,once
CASSQRGEETQYF,TGCGCCAGCAGCCAAAGGGGGGAAGAGACCCAGTACTTC,TRBJ2-5,-,TRBV4-1,-
CSARTEDTQYF,TGCAGTGCTCGGACTGAAGATACGCAGTATTTT,TRBJ2-3,-,TRBV20-1,-
CASSFGNTIYF,TGTGCCAGCAGCTTCGGAAACACCATATATTTT,TRBJ1-3,-,TRBV11-2,once
CASGPGGYEQYF,TGTGCCAGCGGGCCGGGGGGGTACGAGCAGTACTTC,TRBJ2-7,TRBD2,TRBV27,few
CASSLIGNQPQHF,TGTGCCAGCAGTTTAATTGGCAATCAGCCCCAGCATTTT,TRBJ1-5,-,TRBV6-5,-
CASSLRTGGYSPLHF,TGTGCCAGCAGTCTCAGGACAGGGGGTTACTCACCCCTCCACTTT,TRBJ1-6,TRBD1,TRBV28,-
CAWAWTGGYNEQFF,TGTGCCTGGGCGTGGACAGGGGGCTACAATGAGCAGTTCTTC,TRBJ2-1,TRBD1,TRBV30,-
CASGGGLDEKLFF,TGCGCCAGCGGGGGGGGGCTCGACGAAAAACTGTTTTTT,TRBJ1-4,-,TRBV5-1,-
CASSHKGRGGPGDYGYTF,TGTGCCAGCAGCCACAAGGGGCGTGGGGGACCGGGTGACTATGGCTACACCTTC,TRBJ1-2,-,TRBV3-1/TRBV3-2,-
CASSLTGDRGTDTQYF,TGCGCCAGCAGCTTGACCGGGGACAGGGGGACAGATACGCAGTATTTT,TRBJ2-3,TRBD1,TRBV5-1,-
CASSSNGDYTDTQYF,TGTGCCAGCAGCTCAAACGGAGACTACACAGATACGCAGTATTTT,TRBJ2-3,-,TRBV7-3,-
CASSLYSAFF,TGTGCCAGCAGCTTATACAGTGCTTTCTTT,TRBJ1-1,-,TRBV7-2,-
CASSLQGVETQYF,TGTGCCAGCAGCCTTCAGGGGGTAGAGACCCAGTACTTC,TRBJ2-5,TRBD1,TRBV5-6,-
CASSPLEGRETGELFF,TGTGCCAGCAGCCCGCTTGAAGGGAGAGAAACCGGGGAGCTGTTTTTT,TRBJ2-2,-,TRBV11-3,-
CAWSRRKNMGTEAFF,TGTGCCTGGAGTCGAAGGAAGAATATGGGCACTGAAGCTTTCTTT,TRBJ1-1,-,TRBV30,-
CSVDSGNTDTQYF,TGCAGCGTTGACAGCGGGAACACAGATACGCAGTATTTT,TRBJ2-3,TRBD2,TRBV29-1,-
CASSTRTGANEKLFF,TGTGCCAGTAGTACCCGGACAGGGGCTAATGAAAAACTGTTTTTT,TRBJ1-4,TRBD1,TRBV19,-
CASSGLGSYTEAFF,TGTGCCAGCAGTGGACTGGGCAGCTACACTGAAGCTTTCTTT,TRBJ1-1,-,TRBV25-1,-
CASWGQGGGYTF,TGTGCCAGCTGGGGACAGGGTGGAGGCTACACCTTC,TRBJ1-2,TRBD1,TRBV28,-
CASSLKGSTGELFF,TGTGCCAGCAGCTTAAAGGGGTCCACCGGGGAGCTGTTTTTT,TRBJ2-2,-,TRBV11-3,-
CASRADDHQPQHF,TGTGCCAGCAGGGCGGACGATCATCAGCCCCAGCATTTT,TRBJ1-5,-,TRBV6-5,once
CASSTTVNYGYTF,TGTGCCAGTAGTACGACTGTAAACTATGGCTACACCTTC,TRBJ1-2,-,TRBV19,-
CASSHQPGQGYTEAFF,TGTGCCAGCAGTCACCAACCGGGACAGGGTTACACTGAAGCTTTCTTT,TRBJ1-1,TRBD1,TRBV2,-
CSVTTTGDRVGNEQFF,TGCAGCGTTACGACGACAGGGGATCGTGTCGGGAATGAGCAGTTCTTC,TRBJ2-1,TRBD1,TRBV29-1,-
CAWSVLGVGEKLFF,TGTGCCTGGAGTGTATTAGGGGTCGGGGAAAAACTGTTTTTT,TRBJ1-4,-,TRBV30,-
CASRGKPGQGYGYTF,TGTGCCAGCAGGGGCAAACCGGGACAGGGCTATGGCTACACCTTC,TRBJ1-2,TRBD1,TRBV6-5,-
CATSDWDDEAFF,TGTGCCACCAGTGATTGGGATGACGAAGCTTTCTTT,TRBJ1-1,-,TRBV24-1,-
CAWSVPAESNYGYTF,TGTGCCTGGAGTGTACCGGCGGAATCAAACTATGGCTACACCTTC,TRBJ1-2,-,TRBV30,-
CSALTNTEAFF,TGCAGTGCATTGACGAACACTGAAGCTTTCTTT,TRBJ1-1,-,TRBV20-1,-
CASSLRDRDYGYTF,TGTGCCAGCAGCCTCCGGGACAGGGACTATGGCTACACCTTC,TRBJ1-2,TRBD1,TRBV7-9,-
CASSLPGTSGYEQYF,TGTGCCAGCAGTTTGCCCGGGACTAGCGGTTACGAGCAGTACTTC,TRBJ2-7,TRBD2,TRBV28,-
CASSVLAGGNEQFF,TGTGCCAGCAGTGTGTTAGCGGGGGGCAATGAGCAGTTCTTC,TRBJ2-1,TRBD2,TRBV6-4,-
CASSFQNNQPQHF,TGTGCCAGCAGCTTTCAGAACAATCAGCCCCAGCATTTT,TRBJ1-5,-,TRBV5-4,-
CASSPQAGSNVYTF,TGTGCCAGCAGCCCTCAGGCAGGCTCTAATGTCTACACCTTC,TRBJ1-2,-,TRBV7-2,-
CASSSGTSSFTDTQYF,TGCGCCAGCAGCTCGGGGACTAGCAGCTTCACAGATACGCAGTATTTT,TRBJ2-3,TRBD2,TRBV5-1,-